The sequence of this TCR beta chain was determined in a study of blood T cell repertoires in COVID-19. Study-wide context: Researchers got acute and convalescent COVID-19 samples from the United States, Italy and Spain. T cells, B-cell-depleted T cells, or PBMCs supplied cDNA or gDNA.

Original processing methods: It was from reference gene primer amplification that nucleated cell counts were estimated. Measured with immunoSEQ multiplex PCR; TCRdb has only the in-frame clones, and not every one. From that table come the V and J calls and clone size; the DNA was used to work out D and trimming. The data contain around 93,000 clones, approximately 88% of them seen just once; the ten biggest clones take up 11%. Germline lookup yields CDR1 KGHSH and CDR2 LQKENI. Trimming shortened V by 2 bases and J by 6 bases, and 11 bases separated the two germline ends. The CDR3 has 14 residues. The origin of this receptor is a man at least 80 years old with acute or convalescent COVID-19. The chain couples TRBV18 to TRBJ1-5, with TRBD1 as a possible D gene (5 bases). The source material was peripheral blood. The CDR3 coding sequence is TGTGCCAGCTCACCAGTGCAGGGCGGTCAGCCCCAGCATTTT. This sequence encodes CASSPVQGGQPQHF.